This entry lists 15 T cell receptor beta chains sequenced from one sample in a study of identical twins. In TCRdb, the 5' RACE reads were re-called with MiXCR into one record per CDR3 protein. The sample carries 270,000 or so distinct CDR3 sequences, around 8% recorded once. Separately, the same data were catalogued under a study of yellow fever vaccine responses in identical twins.

Sequencing was carried out using CD8+ T cells sorted from blood. The origin of the receptors is a woman between 18 and 30 years old in good health.

This clonotype occurred many times. The chain is built from TRBV7-3 and TRBJ2-3, with TRBD1 matching 8 bases. The CDR3 extends over 14 amino acids. The germline CDR1 and CDR2 sequences are SGHTA and FQGTGA. Trimming at V came to 5 bases and at J to 3 bases, leaving 4 bases not matched to a gene. The CDR3 nucleotides read TGTGCCAGCAGCCTTTGGACAGGGACAGATACGCAGTATTTT. This translates into CASSLWTGTDTQYF.

This clonotype was detected ten times or more. V gene TRBV12-3 or TRBV12-4 combines with J gene TRBJ2-1, with D hard to call. The CDR3 is made up of 13 amino acids. Trimming pared 3 bases from V and 9 bases from J, leaving 12 bases between. The CDR3 spells CASSFKLTREQFF. In DNA, the CDR3 is TGTGCCAGCAGTTTTAAGTTAACACGTGAGCAGTTCTTC.

This clonotype has more than one count but fewer than ten. The chain employs TRBV2 and TRBJ1-2; 9 bases are shared with TRBD1. This CDR3 is 12 amino acids long. V was clipped by 9 bases and J by 5 bases; unmatched bases: 4. Germline lookup yields CDR1 SNHLY and CDR2 FYNNEI. The DNA of the CDR3 is TGTGCCAGGACTGGACAGGGGTATGGCTACACCTTC. Translation: CARTGQGYGYTF.

This clonotype was recorded many times. The rearrangement uses TRBV5-1 and TRBJ2-7; D remains unclear. Germline loops: CDR1 SGHRS, CDR2 YFSETQ. Deletions cut 2 bases from V and 6 bases from J, with 12 bases between. The CDR3 covers 13 residues. In nucleotides, the CDR3 is TGCGCCAGCAGCTTACCCCTTTCTACCGAGCAGTACTTC. The encoded protein is CASSLPLSTEQYF. The full variable domain, in which reference TRBV5-1 and TRBJ2-7 provide the parts outside the CDR3, is KAGVTQTPRYLIKTRGQQVTLSCSPISGHRSVSWYQQTPGQGLQFLFEYFSETQRNKGNFPGRFSGRQFSNSRSEMNVSTLELGDSALYLCASSLPLSTEQYFGPGTRLTVT.

This clonotype was recorded a few times. V usage is TRBV20-1 and J usage is TRBJ2-3, with D possibly TRBD2 on 6 matching bases. From germline, CDR1 is DFQATT and CDR2 SNEGSKA (reference sequence). The CDR3 loop spans 18 amino acids. Deletions cut 0 bases from V and 5 bases from J, with 24 bases between. CDR3 nucleotide sequence: TGCAGTGCTAGAGATTCAGCTCGAGTCGGCGGGACCTTAGATACGCAGTATTTT. The encoded protein is CSARDSARVGGTLDTQYF.

This clonotype has more than one count but fewer than ten. The chain employs TRBV7-9 and TRBJ2-1; no clear D gene. The CDR3 consists of 13 residues. Trimming removed 5 bases from V and 4 bases from J, with 9 bases in between. Germline CDR1 SEHNR, CDR2 FQNEAQ (reference sequence). The CDR3 is CASSPSLYNEQFF. The CDR3 DNA reads TGTGCCAGCAGCCCCTCCCTATACAATGAGCAGTTCTTC.

Many counts were recorded for this clonotype. The V gene is TRBV27, the J gene TRBJ2-5; TRBD2 might be the D (7 bases). This CDR3 spans 16 amino acids. The germline V and J ends were trimmed by 4 bases and 4 bases, with 19 bases remaining between them. The germline gives CDR1 MNHEY, CDR2 SMNVEV (reference sequence). This CDR3 is CASSWWGGLSIETQYF. CDR3 bases: TGTGCCAGCAGTTGGTGGGGGGGCCTTTCTATAGAGACCCAGTACTTC.

This clonotype was found many times. The chain couples TRBV7-9 to TRBJ2-3; 7 bases match TRBD2. This CDR3 is 16 amino acids long. CDR1 SEHNR and CDR2 FQNEAQ come from the germline V gene (reference sequence). V shed 5 bases, J shed 2 bases, and the junction held 10 bases outside the gene matches. The CDR3 reads CASSTPLAVITDTQYF. The CDR3 bases are TGTGCCAGCAGCACCCCCCTAGCGGTGATCACAGATACGCAGTATTTT.

This chain connects TRBV29-1 to TRBJ2-7; 13 bases map to TRBD2. The CDR3 covers 16 residues. The V segment lost 7 bases and the J segment 2 bases; nucleotides outside the gene matches: 11. Germline V CDR1 and CDR2: SQVTM, ANQGSEA. This CDR3 reads CSAEIVLAGGPYEQYF. CDR3 coding DNA: TGCAGCGCCGAAATCGTACTAGCGGGAGGGCCCTACGAGCAGTACTTC.

This clonotype was observed many times. In DNA form, the CDR3 reads TGTGCCATCAGTGAAGGAGGAGATTCACCCCTCCACTTT. Translating gives CAISEGGDSPLHF. The chain combines TRBV10-3 with TRBJ1-6; no firm D call. V lost 3 bases and J 8 bases, leaving 8 bases between the germline ends. Germline V gives CDR1 ENHRY, CDR2 SYGVKD. The CDR3 is made up of 13 amino acids.

The chain is built from TRBV6-5 and TRBJ2-1; D ambiguous. The CDR3 spans 12 residues. Trimming took 0 bases from V and 7 from J, leaving 4 bases between them. The germline V gene has CDR1 MNHEY and CDR2 SVGAGI. As DNA, the CDR3 is TGTGCCAGCAGTTACTCGTCAAATGAGCAGTTCTTC. This codes for CASSYSSNEQFF.

The sample holds many counts of this clonotype. The chain joins TRBV15 to TRBJ2-7, with unresolved D. This CDR3 contains 11 residues. The germline V gene encodes CDR1 LNHNV and CDR2 YYDKDF (reference sequence). The germline V and J ends were trimmed by 1 base and 7 bases, with 5 bases remaining between them. The CDR3 bases are TGTGCCACCAGCAGAGGTGGGGAGCAGTACTTC. It is translated as CATSRGGEQYF. Filled out from reference TRBV15 and TRBJ2-7, the complete variable domain reads DAMVIQNPRYQVTQFGKPVTLSCSQTLNHNVMYWYQQKSSQAPKLLFHYYDKDFNNEADTPDNFQSRRPNTSFCFLDIRSPGLGDTAMYLCATSRGGEQYFGPGTRLTVT.

The rearrangement links TRBV20-1 to TRBJ2-1; maybe TRBD2 (6 bases). V lost 5 bases and J 7 bases, leaving 12 bases between the germline ends. Germline V CDR1 and CDR2: DFQATT, SNEGSKA (reference sequence). The length of the CDR3 is 12 residues. The CDR3 DNA follows: TGCAGTGCTTGGACTATTCGGAATGAGCAGTTCTTC. This translates into CSAWTIRNEQFF.

V and J are TRBV20-1 and TRBJ2-7; 13 bases fit TRBD2. From germline, CDR1 is DFQATT and CDR2 SNEGSKA (reference sequence). There are 17 residues in the CDR3. V dropped 0 bases and J dropped 1; count of bases not matched to a gene: 6. CDR3: CSAREGTSGILSYEQYF. The DNA for the CDR3 is TGCAGTGCTAGAGAGGGGACTAGCGGGATTTTATCCTACGAGCAGTACTTC.

The gene calls are TRBV30 and TRBJ2-3, with D unresolved. This CDR3 region has 16 residues. Germline-derived CDR1 and CDR2 are GTSNPN and SVGIG (reference sequence). Between the trimmed V and J ends, which lost 0 bases and 0 bases, there was a span of 13 bases. In nucleotides, the CDR3 is TGTGCCTGGAGTGTAGGCCGGCAGCAAAGCACAGATACGCAGTATTTT. Translating gives CAWSVGRQQSTDTQYF.